This T cell receptor (beta chain) originates from a study of regulatory dendritic cells for organ transplantation. About this clone itself: Its specificity is not known.

CFSE-labeled sorted T cells met regulatory or mature dendritic cells for about five days. Sequencing was performed with immunoSEQ multiplex PCR; in TCRdb, only in-frame clones are kept and a portion is missing. This table holds more than 10,000 clones, over 85% found once. Findings and caveats of the study: Among resting subsets, memory CD8+ cells contained the most alloreactive clonotypes.

Trimming at V came to 4 bases and at J to 1 base, leaving 12 bases not matched to a gene. Germline CDR1 reads SGHVS; CDR2 reads FQNEAQ. This CDR3 region has 18 residues. The clonotype comes from a human donor in good health. V gene TRBV7-8 combines with J gene TRBJ2-3; 9 bases map to TRBD2. The sample taken for sequencing was naive CD8+ T cells from blood cultured with dendritic cells. Subset noted: CD45RA+ naive T cells. The CDR3 DNA sequence: TGTGCCAGCAGCTCACCCTCTCCCTCTAGCGGGGGCACAGATACGCAGTATTTT. This translates into CASSSPSPSSGGTDTQYF.